The text below deals with one TCR beta chain. This sample was included in a study of shared clonotypes between healthy human individuals. Original processing methods: Filtering differed because ImmunoSEQ produced junction-only sequences that carried no quality scores. Measured with immunoSEQ multiplex PCR; TCRdb has only the in-frame clones, and not every one. V and J calls and clone size are those listed in that table; D and trimming were worked out from the DNA. The table has roughly 380,000 clones, approximately 97% seen once. The germline V gene has CDR1 SEHNR and CDR2 FQNEAQ (reference sequence). The CDR3 totals 11 residues. Trimming cost V 1 base and J 11 bases, with 7 bases left between them.

The sequenced sample was memory CD8+ T cells sorted from blood. Subset in this sample: CD45RO+ cells pooled with CCR7-negative TemRA cells. This chain links TRBV7-9 with TRBJ2-3; maybe TRBD2 (5 bases). This receptor was identified in a man aged 25-40 years in good health. CDR3 protein: CASSLVGKQYF. The CDR3 region has the DNA TGTGCCAGCAGCTTAGTCGGGAAGCAGTATTTT.